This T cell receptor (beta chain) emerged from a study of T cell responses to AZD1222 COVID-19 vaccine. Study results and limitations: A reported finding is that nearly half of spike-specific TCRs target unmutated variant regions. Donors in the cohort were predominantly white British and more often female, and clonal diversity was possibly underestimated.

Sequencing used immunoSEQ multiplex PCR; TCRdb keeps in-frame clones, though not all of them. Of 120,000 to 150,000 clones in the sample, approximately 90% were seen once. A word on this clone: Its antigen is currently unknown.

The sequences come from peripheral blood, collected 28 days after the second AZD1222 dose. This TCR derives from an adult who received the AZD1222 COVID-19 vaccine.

CDR3 nucleotide sequence: TGTGCCAGCAGTCCGGGGTCTTATGGCTACACCTTC. Translated: CASSPGSYGYTF. This chain uses TRBV28 with TRBJ1-2; the D is unclear. The CDR3 consists of 12 residues. With 5 bases removed from V and 5 bases from J, the gap between germline ends came to 9 bases. The V gene's germline CDR1 is MDHEN and CDR2 SYDVKM.